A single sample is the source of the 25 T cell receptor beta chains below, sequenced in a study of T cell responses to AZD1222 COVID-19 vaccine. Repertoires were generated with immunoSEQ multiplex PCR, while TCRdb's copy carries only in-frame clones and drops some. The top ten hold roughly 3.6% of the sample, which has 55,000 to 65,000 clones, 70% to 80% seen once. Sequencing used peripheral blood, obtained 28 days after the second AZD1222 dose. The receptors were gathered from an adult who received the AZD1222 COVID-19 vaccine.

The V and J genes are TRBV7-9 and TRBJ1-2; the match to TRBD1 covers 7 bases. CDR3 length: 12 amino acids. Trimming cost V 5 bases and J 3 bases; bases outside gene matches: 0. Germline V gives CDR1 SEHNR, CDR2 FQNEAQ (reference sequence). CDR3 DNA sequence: TGTGCCAGCAGCCAGGGGGACTATGGCTACACCTTC. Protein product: CASSQGDYGYTF.

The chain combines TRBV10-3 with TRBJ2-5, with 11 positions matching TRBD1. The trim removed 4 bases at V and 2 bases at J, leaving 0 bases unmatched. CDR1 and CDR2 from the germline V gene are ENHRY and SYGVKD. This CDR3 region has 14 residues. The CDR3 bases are TGTGCCATCAGTGGGGACAGGGGGCAAGAGACCCAGTACTTC. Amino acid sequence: CAISGDRGQETQYF.

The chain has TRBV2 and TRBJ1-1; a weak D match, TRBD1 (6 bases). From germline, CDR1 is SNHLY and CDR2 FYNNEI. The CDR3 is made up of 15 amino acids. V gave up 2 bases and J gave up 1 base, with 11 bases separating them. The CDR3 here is CASSESSGQNTEAFF. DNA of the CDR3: TGTGCCAGCAGTGAATCATCGGGACAGAACACTGAAGCTTTCTTT. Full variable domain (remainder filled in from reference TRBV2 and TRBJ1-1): EPEVTQTPSHQVTQMGQEVILRCVPISNHLYFYWYRQILGQKVEFLVSFYNNEISEKSEIFDDQFSVERPDGSNFTLKIRSTKLEDSAMYFCASSESSGQNTEAFFGQGTRLTVV.

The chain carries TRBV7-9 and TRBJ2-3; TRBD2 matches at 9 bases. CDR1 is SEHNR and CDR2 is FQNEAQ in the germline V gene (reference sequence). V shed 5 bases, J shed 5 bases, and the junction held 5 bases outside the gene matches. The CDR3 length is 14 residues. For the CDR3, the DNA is TGTGCCAGCAGCGATACTAGCGGGCTAGATACGCAGTATTTT. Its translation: CASSDTSGLDTQYF.

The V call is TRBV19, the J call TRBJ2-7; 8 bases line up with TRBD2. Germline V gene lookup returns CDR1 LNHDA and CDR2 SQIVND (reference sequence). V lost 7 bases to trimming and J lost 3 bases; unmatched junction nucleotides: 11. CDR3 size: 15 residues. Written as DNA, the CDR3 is TGTGCCAGTAACCCCCGGGAGCGGGGGAGCTACGAGCAGTACTTC. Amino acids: CASNPRERGSYEQYF.

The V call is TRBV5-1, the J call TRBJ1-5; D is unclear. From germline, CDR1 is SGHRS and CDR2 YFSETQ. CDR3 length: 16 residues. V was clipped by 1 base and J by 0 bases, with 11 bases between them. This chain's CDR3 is CASSLTGDSSNQPQHF. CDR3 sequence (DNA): TGCGCCAGCAGCTTGACCGGGGATAGTAGCAATCAGCCCCAGCATTTT.

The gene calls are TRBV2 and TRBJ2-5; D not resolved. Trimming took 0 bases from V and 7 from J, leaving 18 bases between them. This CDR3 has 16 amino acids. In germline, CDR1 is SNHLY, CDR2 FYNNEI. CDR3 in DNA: TGTGCCAGCAGTGAAGCGCGTTTCATCCATTCAGGGACCCAGTACTTC. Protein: CASSEARFIHSGTQYF.

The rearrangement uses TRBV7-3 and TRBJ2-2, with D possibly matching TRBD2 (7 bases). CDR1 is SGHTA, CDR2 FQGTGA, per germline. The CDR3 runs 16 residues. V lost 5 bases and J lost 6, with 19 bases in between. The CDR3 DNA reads TGTGCCAGCAGCATCCGCGGGGGCGGGTTTCCCGGGGAGCTGTTTTTT. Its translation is CASSIRGGGFPGELFF.

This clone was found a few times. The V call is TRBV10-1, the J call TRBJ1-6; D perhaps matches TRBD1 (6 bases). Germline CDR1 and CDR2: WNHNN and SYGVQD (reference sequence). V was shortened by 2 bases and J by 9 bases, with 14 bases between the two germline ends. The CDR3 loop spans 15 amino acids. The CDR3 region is CASSEGTTWGSPLHF. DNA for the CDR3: TGCGCCAGCAGTGAGGGGACAACCTGGGGTTCACCCCTCCACTTT.

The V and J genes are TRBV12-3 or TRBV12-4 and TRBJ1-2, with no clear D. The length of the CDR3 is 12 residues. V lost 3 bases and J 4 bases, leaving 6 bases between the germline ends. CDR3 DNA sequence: TGTGCCAGCAGTTTGCGGCGCTATGGCTACACCTTC. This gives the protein CASSLRRYGYTF.

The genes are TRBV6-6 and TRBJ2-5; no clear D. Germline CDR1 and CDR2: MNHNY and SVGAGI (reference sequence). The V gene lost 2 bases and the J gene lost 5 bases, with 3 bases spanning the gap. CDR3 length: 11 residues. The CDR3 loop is CASSYEETQYF. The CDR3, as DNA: TGTGCCAGCAGTTACGAGGAGACCCAGTACTTC.

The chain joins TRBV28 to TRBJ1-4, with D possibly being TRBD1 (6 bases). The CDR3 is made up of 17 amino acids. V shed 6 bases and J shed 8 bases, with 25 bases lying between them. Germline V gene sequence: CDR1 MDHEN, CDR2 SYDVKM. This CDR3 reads CASSAGPTGRGGEKLFF. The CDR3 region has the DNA TGTGCCAGCAGCGCCGGACCCACAGGGCGGGGAGGCGAAAAACTGTTTTTT.

DNA of the CDR3: TGTGCCAGCAGTCCCTCCGGGACAGTCCAGTACTTC. Translating it yields CASSPSGTVQYF. The chain joins TRBV27 to TRBJ2-4; 7 bases fit TRBD1. V was clipped by 5 bases and J by 13 bases; unmatched bases: 8. CDR1 is MNHEY, CDR2 SMNVEV, per germline (reference sequence). This CDR3 is built from 12 residues.

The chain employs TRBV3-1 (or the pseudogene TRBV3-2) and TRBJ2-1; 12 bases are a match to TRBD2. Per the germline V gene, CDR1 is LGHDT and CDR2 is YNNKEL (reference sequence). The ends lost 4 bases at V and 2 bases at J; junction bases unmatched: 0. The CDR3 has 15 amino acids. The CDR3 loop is CASSRTSGTYNEQFF. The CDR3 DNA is TGTGCCAGCAGCCGGACTAGCGGGACCTACAATGAGCAGTTCTTC.

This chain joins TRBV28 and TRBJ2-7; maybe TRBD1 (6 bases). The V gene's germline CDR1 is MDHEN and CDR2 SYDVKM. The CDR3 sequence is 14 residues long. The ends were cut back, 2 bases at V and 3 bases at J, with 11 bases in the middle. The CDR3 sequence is CASSLLRGSYEQYF. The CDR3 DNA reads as TGTGCCAGCAGTTTACTCAGGGGAAGCTACGAGCAGTACTTC.

CDR3 region: CASSLSFGGSYEQYF. CDR3 nucleotide sequence: TGTGCCAGCAGTTTATCGTTCGGAGGCTCCTACGAGCAGTACTTC. This chain joins TRBV27 and TRBJ2-7; D possibly corresponds to TRBD2 (5 bases). V lost 0 bases to trimming and J lost 0 bases, with 9 bases between them. CDR3 length: 15 residues. CDR1 is MNHEY, CDR2 SMNVEV, per germline (reference sequence).

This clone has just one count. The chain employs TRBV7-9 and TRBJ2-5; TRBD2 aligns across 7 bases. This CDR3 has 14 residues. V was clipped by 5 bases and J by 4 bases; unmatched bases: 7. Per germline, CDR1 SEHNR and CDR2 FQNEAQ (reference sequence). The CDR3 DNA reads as TGTGCCAGCAGCCCGCGGGACTACTTAGAGACCCAGTACTTC. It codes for CASSPRDYLETQYF.

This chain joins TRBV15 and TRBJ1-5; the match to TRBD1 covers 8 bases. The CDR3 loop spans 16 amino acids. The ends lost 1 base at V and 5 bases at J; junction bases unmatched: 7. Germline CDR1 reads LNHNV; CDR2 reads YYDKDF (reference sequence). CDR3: CATSRARTGRDQPQHF. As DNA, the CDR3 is TGTGCCACCAGCAGAGCCCGGACAGGGAGGGATCAGCCCCAGCATTTT.

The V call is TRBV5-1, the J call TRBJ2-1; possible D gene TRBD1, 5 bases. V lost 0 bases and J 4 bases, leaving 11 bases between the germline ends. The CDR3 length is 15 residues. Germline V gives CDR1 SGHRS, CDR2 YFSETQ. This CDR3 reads CASSLGGYLYNEQFF. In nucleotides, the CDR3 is TGCGCCAGCAGCTTGGGGGGCTACCTATACAATGAGCAGTTCTTC. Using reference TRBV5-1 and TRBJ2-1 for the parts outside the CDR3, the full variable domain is KAGVTQTPRYLIKTRGQQVTLSCSPISGHRSVSWYQQTPGQGLQFLFEYFSETQRNKGNFPGRFSGRQFSNSRSEMNVSTLELGDSALYLCASSLGGYLYNEQFFGPGTRLTVL.

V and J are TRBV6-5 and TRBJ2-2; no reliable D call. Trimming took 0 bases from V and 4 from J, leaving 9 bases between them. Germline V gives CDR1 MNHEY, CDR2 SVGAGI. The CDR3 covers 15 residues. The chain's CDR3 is CASSYSRQFTGELFF. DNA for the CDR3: TGTGCCAGCAGTTACTCGAGGCAGTTCACCGGGGAGCTGTTTTTT.

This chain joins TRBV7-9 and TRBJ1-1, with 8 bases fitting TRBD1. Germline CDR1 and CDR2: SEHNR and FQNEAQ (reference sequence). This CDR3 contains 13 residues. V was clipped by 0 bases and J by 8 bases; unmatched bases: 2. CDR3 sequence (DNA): TGTGCCAGCAGCTTAGCTTGGGACAGGGAAGCTTTCTTT. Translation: CASSLAWDREAFF.

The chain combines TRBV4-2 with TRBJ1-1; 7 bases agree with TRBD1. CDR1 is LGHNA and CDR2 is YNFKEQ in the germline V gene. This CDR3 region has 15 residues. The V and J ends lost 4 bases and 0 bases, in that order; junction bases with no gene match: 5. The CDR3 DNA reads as TGTGCCAGCAGCCCGGGACAGATCATGAACACTGAAGCTTTCTTT. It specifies CASSPGQIMNTEAFF.

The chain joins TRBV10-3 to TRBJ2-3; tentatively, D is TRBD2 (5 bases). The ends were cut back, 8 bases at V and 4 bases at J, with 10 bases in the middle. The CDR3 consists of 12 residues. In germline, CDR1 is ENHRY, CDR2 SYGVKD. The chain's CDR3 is CAIRASSDTQYF. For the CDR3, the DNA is TGTGCCATCCGGGCTAGCTCAGATACGCAGTATTTT.

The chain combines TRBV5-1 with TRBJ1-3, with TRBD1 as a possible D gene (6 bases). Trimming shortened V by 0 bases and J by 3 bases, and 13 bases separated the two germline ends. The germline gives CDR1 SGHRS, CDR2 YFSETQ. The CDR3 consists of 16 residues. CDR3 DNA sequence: TGCGCCAGCAGCTTGGACAGGGTTTCGAGTGGAAACACCATATATTTT. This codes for CASSLDRVSSGNTIYF.

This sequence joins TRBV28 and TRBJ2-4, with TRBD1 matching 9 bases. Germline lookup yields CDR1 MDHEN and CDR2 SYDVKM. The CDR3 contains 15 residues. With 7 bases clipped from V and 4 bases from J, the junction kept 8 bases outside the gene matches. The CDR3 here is CASTPPGTGKNIQYF. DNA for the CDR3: TGTGCCAGCACCCCACCCGGGACAGGGAAAAACATTCAGTACTTC.